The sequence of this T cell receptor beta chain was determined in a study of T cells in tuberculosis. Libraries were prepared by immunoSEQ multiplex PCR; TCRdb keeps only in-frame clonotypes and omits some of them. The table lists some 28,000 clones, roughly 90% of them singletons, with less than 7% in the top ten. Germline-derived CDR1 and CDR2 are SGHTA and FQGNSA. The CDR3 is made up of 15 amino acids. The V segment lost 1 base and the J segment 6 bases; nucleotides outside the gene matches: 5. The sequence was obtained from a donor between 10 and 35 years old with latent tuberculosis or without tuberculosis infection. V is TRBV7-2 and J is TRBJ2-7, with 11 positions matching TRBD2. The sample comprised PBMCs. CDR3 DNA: TGTGCCAGCAGCTTAGGTAGCGGGGGGGCTAGCGAGCAGTACTTC. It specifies CASSLGSGGASEQYF.